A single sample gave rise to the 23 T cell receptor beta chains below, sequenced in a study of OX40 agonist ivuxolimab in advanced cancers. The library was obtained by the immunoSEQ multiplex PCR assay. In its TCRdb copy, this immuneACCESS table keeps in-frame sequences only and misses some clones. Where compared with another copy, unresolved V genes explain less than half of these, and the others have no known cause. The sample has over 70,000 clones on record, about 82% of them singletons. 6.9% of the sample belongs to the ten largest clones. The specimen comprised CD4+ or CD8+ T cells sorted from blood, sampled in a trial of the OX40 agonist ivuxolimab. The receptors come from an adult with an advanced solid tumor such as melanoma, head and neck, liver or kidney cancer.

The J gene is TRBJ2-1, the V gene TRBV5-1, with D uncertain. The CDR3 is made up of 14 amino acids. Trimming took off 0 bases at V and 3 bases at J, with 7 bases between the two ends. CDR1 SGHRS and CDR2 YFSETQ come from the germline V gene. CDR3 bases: TGCGCCAGCAGCTTGGCTCCAGTCTACAATGAGCAGTTCTTC. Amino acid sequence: CASSLAPVYNEQFF.

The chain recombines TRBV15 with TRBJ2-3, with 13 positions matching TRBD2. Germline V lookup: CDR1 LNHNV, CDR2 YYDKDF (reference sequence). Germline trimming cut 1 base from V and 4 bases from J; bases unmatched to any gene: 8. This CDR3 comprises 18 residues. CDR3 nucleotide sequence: TGTGCCACCAGCAGAGGGGGCACTAGCGGGGGGGCCGCAGATACGCAGTATTTT. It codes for CATSRGGTSGGAADTQYF.

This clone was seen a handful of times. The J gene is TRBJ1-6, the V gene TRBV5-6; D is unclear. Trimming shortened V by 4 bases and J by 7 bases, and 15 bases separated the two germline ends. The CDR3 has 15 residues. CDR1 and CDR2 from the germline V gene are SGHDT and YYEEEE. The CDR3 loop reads CASSLVRGANSPLHF. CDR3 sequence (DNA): TGTGCCAGCAGCCTGGTGAGAGGTGCGAATTCACCCCTCCACTTT.

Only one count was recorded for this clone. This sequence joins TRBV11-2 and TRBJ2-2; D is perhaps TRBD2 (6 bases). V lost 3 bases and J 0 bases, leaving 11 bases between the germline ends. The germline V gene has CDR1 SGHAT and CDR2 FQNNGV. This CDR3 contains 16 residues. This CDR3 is CASSFGSGTNTGELFF. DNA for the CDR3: TGTGCCAGCAGCTTTGGTAGCGGAACGAACACCGGGGAGCTGTTTTTT.

CDR3 loop: CASSIERGPQHF. Here the CDR3 DNA reads TGTGCCAGTAGTATAGAACGTGGGCCCCAGCATTTT. This chain connects TRBV19 to TRBJ1-5; D is ambiguous. The CDR3 consists of 12 residues. Germline CDR1 LNHDA, CDR2 SQIVND (reference sequence). Trimming took off 0 bases at V and 9 bases at J, with 6 bases between the two ends.

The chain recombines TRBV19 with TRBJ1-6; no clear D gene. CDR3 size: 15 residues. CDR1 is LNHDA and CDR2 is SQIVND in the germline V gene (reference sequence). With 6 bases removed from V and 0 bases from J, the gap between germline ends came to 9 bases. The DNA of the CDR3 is TGTGCCAGTAGCGCAGGATACTCCTATAATTCACCCCTCCACTTT. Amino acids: CASSAGYSYNSPLHF.

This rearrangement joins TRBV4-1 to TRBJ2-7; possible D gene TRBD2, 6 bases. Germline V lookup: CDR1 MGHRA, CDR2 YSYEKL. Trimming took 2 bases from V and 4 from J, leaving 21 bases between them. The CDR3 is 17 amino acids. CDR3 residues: CASSQMGAGRLRYEQYF. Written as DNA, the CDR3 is TGCGCCAGCAGCCAAATGGGTGCGGGAAGATTGAGGTACGAGCAGTACTTC.

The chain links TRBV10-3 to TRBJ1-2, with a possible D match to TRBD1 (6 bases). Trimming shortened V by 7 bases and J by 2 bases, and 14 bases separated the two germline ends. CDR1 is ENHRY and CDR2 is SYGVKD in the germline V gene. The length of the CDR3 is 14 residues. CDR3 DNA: TGTGCCATCATGGCAGGGGAAGGGAACTATGGCTACACCTTC. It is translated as CAIMAGEGNYGYTF.

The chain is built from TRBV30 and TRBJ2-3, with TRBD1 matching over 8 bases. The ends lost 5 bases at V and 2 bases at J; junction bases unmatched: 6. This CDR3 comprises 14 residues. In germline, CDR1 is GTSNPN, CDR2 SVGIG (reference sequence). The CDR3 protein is CAWARDRHTDTQYF. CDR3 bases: TGTGCCTGGGCCCGGGACAGGCACACAGATACGCAGTATTTT.

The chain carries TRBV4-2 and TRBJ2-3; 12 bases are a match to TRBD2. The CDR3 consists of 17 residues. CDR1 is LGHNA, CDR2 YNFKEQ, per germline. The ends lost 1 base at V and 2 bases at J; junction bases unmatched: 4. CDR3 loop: CASSQGTSGTVTDTQYF. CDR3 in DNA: TGTGCCAGCAGCCAAGGGACTAGCGGGACGGTCACAGATACGCAGTATTTT.

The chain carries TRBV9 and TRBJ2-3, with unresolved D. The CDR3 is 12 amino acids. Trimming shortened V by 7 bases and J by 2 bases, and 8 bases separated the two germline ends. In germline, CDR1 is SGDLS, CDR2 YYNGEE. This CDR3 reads CASSKYTDTQYF. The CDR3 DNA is TGTGCCAGCTCCAAGTACACAGATACGCAGTATTTT.

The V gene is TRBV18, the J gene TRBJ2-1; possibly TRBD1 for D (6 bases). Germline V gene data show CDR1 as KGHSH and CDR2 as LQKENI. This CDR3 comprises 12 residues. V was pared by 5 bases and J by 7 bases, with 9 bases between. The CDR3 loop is CASSRQENEQFF. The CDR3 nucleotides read TGTGCCAGCTCAAGACAGGAAAATGAGCAGTTCTTC.

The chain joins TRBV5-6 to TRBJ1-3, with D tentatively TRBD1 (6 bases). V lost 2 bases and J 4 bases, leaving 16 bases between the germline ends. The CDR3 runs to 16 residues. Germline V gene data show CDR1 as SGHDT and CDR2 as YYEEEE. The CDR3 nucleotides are TGTGCCAGCAGCTTAAGAGGCTGGGGGGGCGGAAACACCATATATTTT. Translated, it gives CASSLRGWGGGNTIYF. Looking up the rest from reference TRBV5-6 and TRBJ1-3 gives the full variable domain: DAGVTQSPTHLIKTRGQQVTLRCSPKSGHDTVSWYQQALGQGPQFIFQYYEEEERQRGNFPDRFSGHQFPNYSSELNVNALLLGDSALYLCASSLRGWGGGNTIYFGEGSWLTVV.

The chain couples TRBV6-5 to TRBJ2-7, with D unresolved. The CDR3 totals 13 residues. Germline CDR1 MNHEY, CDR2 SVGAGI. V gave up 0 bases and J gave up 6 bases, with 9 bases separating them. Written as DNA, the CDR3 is TGTGCCAGCAGTTACTCCTTACGTTCCGAGCAGTACTTC. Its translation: CASSYSLRSEQYF.

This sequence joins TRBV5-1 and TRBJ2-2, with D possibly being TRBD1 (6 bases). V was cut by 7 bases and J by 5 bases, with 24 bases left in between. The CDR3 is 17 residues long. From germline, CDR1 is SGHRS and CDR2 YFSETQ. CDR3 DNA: TGCGCCAGCGCCCAGGGGACGGCAGTCAAGCCGACCGGGGAGCTGTTTTTT. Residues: CASAQGTAVKPTGELFF.

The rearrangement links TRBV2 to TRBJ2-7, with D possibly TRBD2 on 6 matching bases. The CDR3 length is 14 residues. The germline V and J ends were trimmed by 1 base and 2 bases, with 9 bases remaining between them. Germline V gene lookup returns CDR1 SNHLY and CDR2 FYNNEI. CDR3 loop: CASSEGGGPYEQYF. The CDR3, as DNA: TGTGCCAGCAGTGAAGGGGGAGGCCCCTACGAGCAGTACTTC.

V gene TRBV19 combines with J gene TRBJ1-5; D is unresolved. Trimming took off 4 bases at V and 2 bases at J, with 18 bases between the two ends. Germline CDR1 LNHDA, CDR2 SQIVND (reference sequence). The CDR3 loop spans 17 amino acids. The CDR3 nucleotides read TGTGCCAGTAGTAAAACCCCCGCCGCAAACCGCAATCAGCCCCAGCATTTT. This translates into CASSKTPAANRNQPQHF.

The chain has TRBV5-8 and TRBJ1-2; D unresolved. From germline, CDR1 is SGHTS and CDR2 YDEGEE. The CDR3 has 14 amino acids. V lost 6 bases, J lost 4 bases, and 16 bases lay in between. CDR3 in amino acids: CASTALGRFYGYTF. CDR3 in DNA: TGTGCCAGCACCGCCCTGGGCAGATTCTATGGCTACACCTTC.

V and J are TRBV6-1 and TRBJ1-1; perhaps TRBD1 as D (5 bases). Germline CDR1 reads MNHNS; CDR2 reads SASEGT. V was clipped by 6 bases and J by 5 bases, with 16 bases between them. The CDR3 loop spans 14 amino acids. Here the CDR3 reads CASRGSGRGTEAFF. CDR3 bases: TGTGCCAGCAGGGGGTCAGGCCGGGGGACTGAAGCTTTCTTT.

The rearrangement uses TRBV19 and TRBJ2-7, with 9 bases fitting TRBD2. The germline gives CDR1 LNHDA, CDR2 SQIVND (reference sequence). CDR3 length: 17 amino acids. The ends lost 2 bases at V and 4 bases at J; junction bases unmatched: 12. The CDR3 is CASSISFAGTSIYEQYF. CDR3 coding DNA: TGTGCCAGTAGTATATCCTTCGCCGGGACTAGCATTTACGAGCAGTACTTC.

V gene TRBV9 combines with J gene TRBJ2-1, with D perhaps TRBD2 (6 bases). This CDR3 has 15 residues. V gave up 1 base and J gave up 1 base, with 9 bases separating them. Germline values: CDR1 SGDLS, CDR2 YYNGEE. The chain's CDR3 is CASSVSGGSYNEQFF. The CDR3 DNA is TGTGCCAGCAGCGTATCCGGGGGTTCCTACAATGAGCAGTTCTTC.

CDR3 sequence: CASSFSAGSQPQHF. DNA of the CDR3: TGTGCCAGCAGCTTTTCAGCGGGGAGTCAGCCCCAGCATTTT. V usage is TRBV5-5 and J usage is TRBJ1-5; D not resolved. V was pared by 2 bases and J by 6 bases, with 12 bases between. The CDR3 has 14 amino acids. In germline, CDR1 is SGHKS, CDR2 YYEKEE (reference sequence).

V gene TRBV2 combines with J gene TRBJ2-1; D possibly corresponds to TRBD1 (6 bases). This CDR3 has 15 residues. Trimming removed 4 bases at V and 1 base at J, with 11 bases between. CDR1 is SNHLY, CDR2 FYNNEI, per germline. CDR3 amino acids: CASSGRGKSYNEQFF. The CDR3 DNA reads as TGTGCCAGCAGTGGTAGGGGGAAATCCTACAATGAGCAGTTCTTC.